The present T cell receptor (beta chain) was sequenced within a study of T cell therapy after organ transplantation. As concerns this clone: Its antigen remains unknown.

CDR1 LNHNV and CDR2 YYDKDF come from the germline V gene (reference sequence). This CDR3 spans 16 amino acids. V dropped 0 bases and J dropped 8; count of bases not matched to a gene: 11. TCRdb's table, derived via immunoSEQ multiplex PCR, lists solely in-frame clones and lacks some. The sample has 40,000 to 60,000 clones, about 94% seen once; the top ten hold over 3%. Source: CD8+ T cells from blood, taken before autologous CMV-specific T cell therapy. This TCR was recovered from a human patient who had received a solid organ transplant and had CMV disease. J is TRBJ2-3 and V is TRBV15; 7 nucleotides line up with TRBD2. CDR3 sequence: CATSRDGGRGAGTQYF. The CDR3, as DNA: TGTGCCACCAGCAGAGATGGTGGGAGGGGCGCGGGTACGCAGTATTTT.